A single count supports the clone carrying this T cell receptor (beta chain). The CDR3 covers 15 residues. Germline V CDR1 and CDR2: SGHRS, YFSETQ. The V segment lost 4 bases and the J segment 0 bases; nucleotides outside the gene matches: 5. This sample stems from a study of T cells in localized non-small cell lung cancer. Sequencing was performed with immunoSEQ multiplex PCR; in TCRdb, only in-frame clones are kept and a portion is missing. The sample consists of tens of thousands of clones, around four fifths of them appearing once. The chain has TRBV5-1 and TRBJ1-2; 8 nucleotides align to TRBD1. The sequencing here drew on peripheral blood mononuclear cells, taken before any cancer treatment. The TCR sequence derives from a man between 40 and 69 years old with stage III lung adenocarcinoma. The CDR3 bases are TGCGCCAGCAGCCCCTCACAGGGGGCTAACTATGGCTACACCTTC. It yields the protein CASSPSQGANYGYTF.